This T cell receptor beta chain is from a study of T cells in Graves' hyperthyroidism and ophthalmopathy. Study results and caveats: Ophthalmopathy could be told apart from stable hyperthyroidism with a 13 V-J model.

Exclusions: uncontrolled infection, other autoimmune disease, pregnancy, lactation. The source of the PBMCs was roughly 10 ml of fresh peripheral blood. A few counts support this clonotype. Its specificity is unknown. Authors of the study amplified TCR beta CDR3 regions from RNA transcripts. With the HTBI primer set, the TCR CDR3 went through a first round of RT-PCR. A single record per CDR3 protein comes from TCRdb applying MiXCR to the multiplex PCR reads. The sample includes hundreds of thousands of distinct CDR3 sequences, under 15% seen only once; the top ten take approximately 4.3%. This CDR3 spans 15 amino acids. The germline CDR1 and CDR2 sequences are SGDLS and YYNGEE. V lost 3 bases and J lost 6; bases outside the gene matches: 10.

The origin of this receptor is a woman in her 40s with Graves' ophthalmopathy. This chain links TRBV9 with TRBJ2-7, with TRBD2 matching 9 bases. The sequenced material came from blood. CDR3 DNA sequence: TGTGCCAGCAGCGCGAGGGCGGGAGGGCTGAGCGAGCAGTACTTC. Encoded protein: CASSARAGGLSEQYF.